This T cell receptor beta chain originates from a study of cytomegalovirus exposure and HLA in healthy donors. Notes on the study in general: In an earlier analysis, about 87% or about 30%: the productive usage of most TCR beta V segments.

The ends were cut back, 2 bases at V and 0 bases at J, with 8 bases in the middle. Germline-derived CDR1 and CDR2 are LGHNA and YNFKEQ. CDR3 length: 15 residues. PCR was performed using 60 Vbeta and 13 Jbeta primers. Profiling relied on immunoSEQ multiplex PCR, and the TCRdb table lists in-frame clones only, not all of them. The sample contains some 110,000 clones, under 80% of which appear only once. This clone has a handful of counts. The target antigen is unknown. Specimen: PBMCs. The chain recombines TRBV4-2 with TRBJ1-3; a weak D match, TRBD1 (5 bases). This sequence originates from a woman aged 55-70 years in good health and CMV-seropositive. The CDR3 sequence: CASSQYRYSGNTIYF. The CDR3 coding sequence is TGTGCCAGCAGCCAATACAGGTACTCTGGAAACACCATATATTTT.